This T cell receptor beta chain was obtained from a study of blood T cell repertoires in COVID-19. Libraries were prepared by immunoSEQ multiplex PCR; TCRdb keeps only in-frame clonotypes and omits some of them. Here the sample spans about 110,000 clones, approximately 70% being singletons. The TCR originated in a woman aged 55-70 years with acute or convalescent COVID-19. Specimen: peripheral blood.

The CDR3 DNA reads as TGCGCCAGCAGCTTCGGGACAGGGGATGGGGAGCAGTACTTC. Its translation is CASSFGTGDGEQYF. V usage is TRBV5-1 and J usage is TRBJ2-7, with 10 bases that match TRBD1. The CDR3 extends over 14 amino acids. Germline V CDR1 and CDR2: SGHRS, YFSETQ. J lost 7 bases, V lost 2 bases, and 6 bases had no gene match.